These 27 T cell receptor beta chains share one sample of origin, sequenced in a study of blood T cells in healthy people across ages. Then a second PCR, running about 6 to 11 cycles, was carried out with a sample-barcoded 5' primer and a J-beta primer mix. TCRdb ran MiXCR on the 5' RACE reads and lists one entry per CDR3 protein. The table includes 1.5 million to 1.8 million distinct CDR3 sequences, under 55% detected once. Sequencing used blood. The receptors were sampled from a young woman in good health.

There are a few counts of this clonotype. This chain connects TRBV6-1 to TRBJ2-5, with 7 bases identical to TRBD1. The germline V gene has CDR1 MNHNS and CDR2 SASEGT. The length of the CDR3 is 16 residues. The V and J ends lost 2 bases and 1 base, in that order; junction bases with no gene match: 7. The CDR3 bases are TGTGCCAGCAGTGAACTGGCAGGGGGTCCCCAAGAGACCCAGTACTTC. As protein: CASSELAGGPQETQYF.

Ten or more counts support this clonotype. The CDR3 loop reads CASSYGGGYNEQFF. In nucleotides, the CDR3 is TGTGCCAGCAGTTACGGGGGCGGCTACAATGAGCAGTTCTTC. The chain joins TRBV6-5 to TRBJ2-1, with a possible D match to TRBD1 (6 bases). Germline V gene sequence: CDR1 MNHEY, CDR2 SVGAGI. The length of the CDR3 is 14 residues. The V end was cut by 2 bases, the J end by 3 bases, with 8 bases between.

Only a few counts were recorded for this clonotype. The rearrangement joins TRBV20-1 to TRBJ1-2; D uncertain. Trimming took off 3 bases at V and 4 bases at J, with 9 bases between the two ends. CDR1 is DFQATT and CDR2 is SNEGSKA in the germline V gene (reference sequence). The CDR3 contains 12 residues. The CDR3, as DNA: TGCAGTGCTAGTCGGCAGATCTATGGCTACACCTTC. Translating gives CSASRQIYGYTF.

The CDR3 spells CASSQGISLSTDTQYF. In nucleotides, the CDR3 is TGCGCCAGCAGCCAAGGAATCTCGCTATCAACGGATACGCAGTATTTT. This rearrangement joins TRBV4-3 to TRBJ2-3; D not resolved. Germline CDR1 is LGHNA and CDR2 is YSLEER. Between the trimmed V and J ends, which lost 1 base and 6 bases, there was a span of 17 bases. The CDR3 length is 16 residues.

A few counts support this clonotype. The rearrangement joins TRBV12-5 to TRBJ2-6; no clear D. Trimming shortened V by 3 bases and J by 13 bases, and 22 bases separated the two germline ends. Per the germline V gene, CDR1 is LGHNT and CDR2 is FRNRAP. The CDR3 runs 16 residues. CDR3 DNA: TGTGCTAGTGGTTTCGAAGGAGCAGTGGGTAGTATAGTCCTGACTTTC. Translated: CASGFEGAVGSIVLTF.

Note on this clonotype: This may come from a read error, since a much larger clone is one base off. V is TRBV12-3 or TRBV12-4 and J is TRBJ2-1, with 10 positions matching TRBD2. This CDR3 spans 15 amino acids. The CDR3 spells CVSTLLAGVNNEQFF. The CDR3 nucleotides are TGTGTCAGCACCCTCCTAGCGGGAGTTAACAATGAGCAGTTCTTC.

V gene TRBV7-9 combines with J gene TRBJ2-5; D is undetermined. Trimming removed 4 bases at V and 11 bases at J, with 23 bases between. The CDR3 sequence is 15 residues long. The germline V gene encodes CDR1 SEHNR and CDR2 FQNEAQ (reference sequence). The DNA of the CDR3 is TGTGCCAGCAGCTCCCTAGATGTGGGCTACAATGAGCAGTACTTC. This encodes CASSSLDVGYNEQYF.

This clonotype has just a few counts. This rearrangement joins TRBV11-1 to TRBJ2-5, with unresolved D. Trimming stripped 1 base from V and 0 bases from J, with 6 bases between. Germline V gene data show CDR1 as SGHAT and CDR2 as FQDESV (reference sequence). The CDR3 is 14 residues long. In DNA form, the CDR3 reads TGTGCCAGCAGCTTAGGTGGCGACCAAGAGACCCAGTACTTC. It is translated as CASSLGGDQETQYF.

As DNA, the CDR3 is TGTGCCAGCAGCTTAGCGAGACTACAAAACCAAGAGACCCAGTTCTTC. Translation: CASSLARLQNQETQFF. V usage is TRBV7-8 and J usage is TRBJ2-5; perhaps TRBD2 as D (5 bases). The last part of the DNA fits TRBJ2-1 better; the J call may be wrong. CDR3 length: 16 residues. Per germline, CDR1 SGHVS and CDR2 FQNEAQ.

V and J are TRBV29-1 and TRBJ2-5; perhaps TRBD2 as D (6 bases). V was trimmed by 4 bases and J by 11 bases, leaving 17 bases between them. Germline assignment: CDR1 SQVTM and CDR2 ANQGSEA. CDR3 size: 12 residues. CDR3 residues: CSVGPAGSEQYF. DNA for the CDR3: TGCAGCGTTGGTCCAGCGGGCAGTGAGCAGTACTTC.

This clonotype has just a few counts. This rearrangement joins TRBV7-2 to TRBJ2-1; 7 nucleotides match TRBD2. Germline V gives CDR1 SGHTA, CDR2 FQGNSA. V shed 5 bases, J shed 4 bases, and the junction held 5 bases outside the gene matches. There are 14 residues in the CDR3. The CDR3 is CASSPRTRYNEQFF. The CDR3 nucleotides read TGTGCCAGCAGCCCGAGGACTAGATACAATGAGCAGTTCTTC.

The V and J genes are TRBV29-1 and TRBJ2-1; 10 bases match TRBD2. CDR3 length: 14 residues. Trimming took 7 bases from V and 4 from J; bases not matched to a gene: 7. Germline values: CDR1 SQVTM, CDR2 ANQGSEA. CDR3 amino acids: CSADRTSGYNEQFF. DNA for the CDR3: TGCAGCGCCGATAGGACTAGCGGTTACAATGAGCAGTTCTTC.

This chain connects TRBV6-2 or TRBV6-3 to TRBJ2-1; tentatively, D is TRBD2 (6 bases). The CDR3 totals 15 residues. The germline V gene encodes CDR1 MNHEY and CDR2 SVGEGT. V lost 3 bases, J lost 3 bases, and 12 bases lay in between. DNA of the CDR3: TGTGCCAGCAGTTATGTCGGGGGAGGCTACAATGAGCAGTTCTTC. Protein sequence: CASSYVGGGYNEQFF.

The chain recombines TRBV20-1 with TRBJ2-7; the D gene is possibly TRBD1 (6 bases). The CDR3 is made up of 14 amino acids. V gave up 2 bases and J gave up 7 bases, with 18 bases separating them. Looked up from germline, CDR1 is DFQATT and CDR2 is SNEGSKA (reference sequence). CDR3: CSARPGHGLKEQYF. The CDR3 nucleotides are TGCAGTGCTAGACCGGGACACGGACTTAAAGAGCAGTACTTC.

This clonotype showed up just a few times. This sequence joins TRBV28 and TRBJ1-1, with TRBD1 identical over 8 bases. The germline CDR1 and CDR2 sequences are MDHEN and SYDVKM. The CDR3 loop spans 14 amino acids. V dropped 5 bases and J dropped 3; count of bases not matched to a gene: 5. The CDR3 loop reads CASSGRGLDTEAFF. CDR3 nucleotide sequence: TGTGCCAGCAGTGGCAGGGGGCTGGACACTGAAGCTTTCTTT.

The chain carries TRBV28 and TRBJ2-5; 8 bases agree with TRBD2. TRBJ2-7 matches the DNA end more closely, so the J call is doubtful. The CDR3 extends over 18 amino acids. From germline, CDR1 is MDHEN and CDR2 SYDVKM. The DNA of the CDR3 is TGTGCCAGCAGTCCTAGGGTAGTAGCGGGGCCATTTGGATACGAGCAGTACTTC. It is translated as CASSPRVVAGPFGYEQYF.

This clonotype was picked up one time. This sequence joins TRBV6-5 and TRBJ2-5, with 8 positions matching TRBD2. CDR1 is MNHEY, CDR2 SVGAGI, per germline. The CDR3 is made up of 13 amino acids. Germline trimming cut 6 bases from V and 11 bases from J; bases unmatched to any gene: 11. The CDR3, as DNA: TGTGCCAGCAGCACGGGACTAGGAAATGAGCAGTACTTC. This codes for CASSTGLGNEQYF.

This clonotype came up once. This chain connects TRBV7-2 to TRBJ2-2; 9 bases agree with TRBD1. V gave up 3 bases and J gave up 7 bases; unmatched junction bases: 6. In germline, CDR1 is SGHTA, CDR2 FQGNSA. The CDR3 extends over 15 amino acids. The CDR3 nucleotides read TGTGCCAGCAGCTTGGGACAGGGTTCGAGCGGGGAGCTGTTTTTT. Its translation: CASSLGQGSSGELFF.

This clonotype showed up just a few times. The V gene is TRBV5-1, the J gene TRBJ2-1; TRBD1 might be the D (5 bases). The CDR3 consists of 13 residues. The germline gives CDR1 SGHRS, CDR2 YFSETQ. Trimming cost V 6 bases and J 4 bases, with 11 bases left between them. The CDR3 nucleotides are TGCGCCAGCACGGTTGGGGCATACAATGAGCAGTTCTTC. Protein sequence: CASTVGAYNEQFF.

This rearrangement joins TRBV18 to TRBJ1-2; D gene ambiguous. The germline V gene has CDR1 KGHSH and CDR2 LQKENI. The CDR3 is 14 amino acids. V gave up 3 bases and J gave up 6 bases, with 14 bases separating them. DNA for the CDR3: TGTGCCAGCTCACCTCAGGATCGTTGGGATGGCTACACCTTC. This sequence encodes CASSPQDRWDGYTF.

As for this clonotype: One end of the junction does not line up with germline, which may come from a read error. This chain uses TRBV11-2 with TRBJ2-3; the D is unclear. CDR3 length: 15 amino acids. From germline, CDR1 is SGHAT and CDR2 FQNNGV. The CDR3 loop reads CANSLNPAHPDTQYF. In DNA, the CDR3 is TGTGCCAACAGCTTAAATCCCGCGCACCCAGATACGCAGTATTTT.

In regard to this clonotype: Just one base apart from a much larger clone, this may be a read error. CDR3 bases: TGTGCCAGCAGTCCCGAGGCCTACAATGAGCAGTTCTTC. Translation: CASSPEAYNEQFF. J is TRBJ2-1 and V is TRBV12-3 or TRBV12-4; D gene unclear. The V and J ends lost 5 bases and 2 bases respectively, with 7 bases between them. The CDR3 consists of 13 residues.

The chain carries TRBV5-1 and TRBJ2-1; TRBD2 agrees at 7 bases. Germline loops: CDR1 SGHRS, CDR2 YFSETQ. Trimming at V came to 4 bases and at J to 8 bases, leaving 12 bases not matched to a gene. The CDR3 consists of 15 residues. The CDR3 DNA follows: TGCGCCAGCAGCCAAAATGGGGGGGGGGTCGATGAGCAGTTCTTC. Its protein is CASSQNGGGVDEQFF.

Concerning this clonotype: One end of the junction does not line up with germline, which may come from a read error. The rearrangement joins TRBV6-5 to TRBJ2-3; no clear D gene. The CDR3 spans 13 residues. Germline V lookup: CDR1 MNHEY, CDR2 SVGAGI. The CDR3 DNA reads TGTGCCAGCAGTTACAAGCGCACGGATACGCAGTATTTT. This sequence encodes CASSYKRTDTQYF.

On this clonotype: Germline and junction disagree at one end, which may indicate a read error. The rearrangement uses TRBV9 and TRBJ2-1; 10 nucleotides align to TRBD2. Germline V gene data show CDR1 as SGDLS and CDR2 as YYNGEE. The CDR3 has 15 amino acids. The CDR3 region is CSSSVTSGSYNEQFF. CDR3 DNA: TGTTCCAGCAGCGTGACTAGCGGGTCCTACAATGAGCAGTTCTTC.

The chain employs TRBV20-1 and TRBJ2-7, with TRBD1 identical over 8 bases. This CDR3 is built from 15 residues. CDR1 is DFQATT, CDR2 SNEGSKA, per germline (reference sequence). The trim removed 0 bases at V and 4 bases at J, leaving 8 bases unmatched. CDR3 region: CSARDPGQGEYEQYF. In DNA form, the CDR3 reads TGCAGTGCTAGAGATCCTGGACAGGGCGAATACGAGCAGTACTTC.

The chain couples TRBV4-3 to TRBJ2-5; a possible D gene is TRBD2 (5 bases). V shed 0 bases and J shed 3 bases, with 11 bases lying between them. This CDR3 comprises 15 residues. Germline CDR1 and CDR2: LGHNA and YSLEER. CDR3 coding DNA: TGCGCCAGCAGCCAAGATGGTGTGGGAGAAGAGACCCAGTACTTC. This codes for CASSQDGVGEETQYF.